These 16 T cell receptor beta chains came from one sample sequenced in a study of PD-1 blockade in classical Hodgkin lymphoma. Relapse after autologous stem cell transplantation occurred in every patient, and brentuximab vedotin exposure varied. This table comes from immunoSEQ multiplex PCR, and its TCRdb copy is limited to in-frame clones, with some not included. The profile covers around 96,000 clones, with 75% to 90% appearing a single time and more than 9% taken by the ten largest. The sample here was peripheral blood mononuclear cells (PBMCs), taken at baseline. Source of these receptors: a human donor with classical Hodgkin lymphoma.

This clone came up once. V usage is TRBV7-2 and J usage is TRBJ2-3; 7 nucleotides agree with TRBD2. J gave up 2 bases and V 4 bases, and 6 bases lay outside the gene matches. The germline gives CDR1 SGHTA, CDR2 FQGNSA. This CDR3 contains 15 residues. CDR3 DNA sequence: TGTGCCAGCAGCTCGAGCGGGATCCCCACAGATACGCAGTATTTT. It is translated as CASSSSGIPTDTQYF.

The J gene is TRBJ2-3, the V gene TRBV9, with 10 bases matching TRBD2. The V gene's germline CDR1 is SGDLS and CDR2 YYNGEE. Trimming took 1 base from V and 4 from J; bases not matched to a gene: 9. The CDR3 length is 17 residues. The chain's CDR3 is CASSVLPSGSSPDTQYF. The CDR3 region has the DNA TGTGCCAGCAGCGTACTCCCTAGCGGGAGTTCCCCAGATACGCAGTATTTT.

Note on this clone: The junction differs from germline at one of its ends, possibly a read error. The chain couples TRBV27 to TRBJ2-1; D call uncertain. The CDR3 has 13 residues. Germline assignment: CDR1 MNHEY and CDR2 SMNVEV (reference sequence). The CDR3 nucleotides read TGTGCCAGCAGTACGAATGAGTACAGTGAGCAGTTCTTC. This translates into CASSTNEYSEQFF.

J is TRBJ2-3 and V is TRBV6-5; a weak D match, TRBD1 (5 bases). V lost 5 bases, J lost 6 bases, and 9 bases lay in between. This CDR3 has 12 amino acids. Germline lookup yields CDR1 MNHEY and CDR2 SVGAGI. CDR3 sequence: CASSGAGDTQYF. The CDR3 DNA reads TGTGCCAGCAGTGGGGCCGGGGATACGCAGTATTTT.

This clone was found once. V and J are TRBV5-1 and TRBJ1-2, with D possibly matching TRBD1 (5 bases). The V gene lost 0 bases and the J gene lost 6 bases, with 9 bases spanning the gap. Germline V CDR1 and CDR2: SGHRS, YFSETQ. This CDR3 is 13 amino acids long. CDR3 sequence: CASSLEGTHGYTF. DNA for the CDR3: TGCGCCAGCAGCTTGGAAGGGACCCATGGCTACACCTTC.

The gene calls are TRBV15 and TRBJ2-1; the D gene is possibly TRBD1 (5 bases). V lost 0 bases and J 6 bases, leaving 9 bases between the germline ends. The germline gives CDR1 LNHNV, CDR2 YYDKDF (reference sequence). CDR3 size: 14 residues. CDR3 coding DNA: TGTGCCACCAGCAGAGATCTAGGGGTCAATGAGCAGTTCTTC. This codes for CATSRDLGVNEQFF.

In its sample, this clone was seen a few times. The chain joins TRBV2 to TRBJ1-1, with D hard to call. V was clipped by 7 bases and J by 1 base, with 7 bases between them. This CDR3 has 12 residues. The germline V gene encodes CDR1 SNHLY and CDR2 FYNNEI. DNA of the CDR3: TGTGCCAGCAACCGGCAGAACACTGAAGCTTTCTTT. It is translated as CASNRQNTEAFF.

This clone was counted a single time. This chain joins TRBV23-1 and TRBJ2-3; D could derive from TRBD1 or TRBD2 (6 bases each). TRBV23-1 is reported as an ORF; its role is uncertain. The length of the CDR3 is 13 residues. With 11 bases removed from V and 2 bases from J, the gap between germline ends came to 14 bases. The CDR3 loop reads CAYGGSYTDTQYF. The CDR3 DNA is TGCGCCTACGGGGGCAGCTACACAGATACGCAGTATTTT.

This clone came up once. The CDR3: CASSIQRVMVYDEQYF. CDR3 coding DNA: TGTGCCAGTAGTATACAGCGGGTGATGGTTTATGACGAGCAGTACTTC. The chain recombines TRBV19 with TRBJ2-7; possible D gene TRBD2, 6 bases. V lost 2 bases, J lost 5 bases, and 19 bases lay in between. Germline-derived CDR1 and CDR2 are LNHDA and SQIVND (reference sequence). The CDR3 has 16 amino acids.

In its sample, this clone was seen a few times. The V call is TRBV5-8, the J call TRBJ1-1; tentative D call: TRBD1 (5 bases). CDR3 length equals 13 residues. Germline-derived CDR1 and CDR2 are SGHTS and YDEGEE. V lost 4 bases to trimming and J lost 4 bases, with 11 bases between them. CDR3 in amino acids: CASSRRGSTEAFF. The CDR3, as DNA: TGTGCCAGCAGCCGACGGGGGTCCACTGAAGCTTTCTTT.

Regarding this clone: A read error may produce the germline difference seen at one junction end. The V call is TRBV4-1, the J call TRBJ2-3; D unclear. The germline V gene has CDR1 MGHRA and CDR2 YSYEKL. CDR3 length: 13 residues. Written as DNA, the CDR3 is TGTGCCAGCAGCCAAGATTATGGAGATACGCAGTATTTT. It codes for CASSQDYGDTQYF.

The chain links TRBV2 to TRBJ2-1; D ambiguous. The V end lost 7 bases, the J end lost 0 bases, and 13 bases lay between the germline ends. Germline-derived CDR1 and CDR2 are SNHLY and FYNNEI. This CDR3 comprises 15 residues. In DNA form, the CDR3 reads TGTGCCAGCAATCGGGCCCCAAGCTCCTACAATGAGCAGTTCTTC. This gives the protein CASNRAPSSYNEQFF. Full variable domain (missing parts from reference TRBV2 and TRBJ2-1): EPEVTQTPSHQVTQMGQEVILRCVPISNHLYFYWYRQILGQKVEFLVSFYNNEISEKSEIFDDQFSVERPDGSNFTLKIRSTKLEDSAMYFCASNRAPSSYNEQFFGPGTRLTVL.

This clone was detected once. The CDR3 nucleotides are TGTGCTTGTGGAGAGACTGGAAACACCATATATTTT. Translation gives CACGETGNTIYF. The chain recombines TRBV19 with TRBJ1-3; no firm D call. The CDR3 totals 12 residues. The germline gives CDR1 LNHDA, CDR2 SQIVND (reference sequence).

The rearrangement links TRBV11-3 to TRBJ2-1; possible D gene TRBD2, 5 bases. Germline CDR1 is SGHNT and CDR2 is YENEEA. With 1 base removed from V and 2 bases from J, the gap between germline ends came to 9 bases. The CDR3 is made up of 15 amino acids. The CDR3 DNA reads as TGTGCCAGCAGCTTAGGCCTAGCCACCTACAATGAGCAGTTCTTC. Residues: CASSLGLATYNEQFF. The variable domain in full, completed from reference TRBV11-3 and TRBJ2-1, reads EAGVVQSPRYKIIEKKQPVAFWCNPISGHNTLYWYLQNLGQGPELLIRYENEEAVDDSQLPKDRFSAERLKGVDSTLKIQPAELGDSAVYLCASSLGLATYNEQFFGPGTRLTVL.

This chain's CDR3 is CASSPRTDLSTDTQYF. DNA for the CDR3: TGTGCCAGCAGCCCCCGGACAGACCTTAGCACAGATACGCAGTATTTT. This chain joins TRBV7-6 and TRBJ2-3; D is possibly TRBD1 (6 bases). CDR3 length: 16 amino acids. Trimming stripped 5 bases from V and 0 bases from J, with 15 bases between. Germline V gene lookup returns CDR1 SGHVS and CDR2 FNYEAQ.

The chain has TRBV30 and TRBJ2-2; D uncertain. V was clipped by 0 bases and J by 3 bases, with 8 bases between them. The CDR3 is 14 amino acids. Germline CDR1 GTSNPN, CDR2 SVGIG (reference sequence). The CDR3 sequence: CAWSVQVYTGELFF. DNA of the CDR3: TGTGCCTGGAGTGTTCAGGTGTACACCGGGGAGCTGTTTTTT.